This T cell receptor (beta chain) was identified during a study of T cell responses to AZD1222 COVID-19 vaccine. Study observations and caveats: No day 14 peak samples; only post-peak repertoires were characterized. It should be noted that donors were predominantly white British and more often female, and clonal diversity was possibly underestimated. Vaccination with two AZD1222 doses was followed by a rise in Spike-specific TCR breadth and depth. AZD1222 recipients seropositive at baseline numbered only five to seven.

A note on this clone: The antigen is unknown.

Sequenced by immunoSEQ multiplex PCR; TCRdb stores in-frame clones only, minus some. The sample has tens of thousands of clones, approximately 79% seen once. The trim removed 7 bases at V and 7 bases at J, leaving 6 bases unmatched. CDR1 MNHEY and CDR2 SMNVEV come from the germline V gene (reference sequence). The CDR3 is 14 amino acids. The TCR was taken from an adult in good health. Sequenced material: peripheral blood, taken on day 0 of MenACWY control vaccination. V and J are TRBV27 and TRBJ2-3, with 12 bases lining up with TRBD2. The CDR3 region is CASKLAGGRYTQYF. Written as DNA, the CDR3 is TGTGCCAGCAAACTAGCGGGGGGCCGTTATACGCAGTATTTT.